This T cell receptor beta chain comes out of a study of blood T cell repertoires in COVID-19. Background on the study: Samples came from the United States, Italy and Spain, spanning acute and convalescent COVID-19. In each case, the material was cDNA or gDNA derived from T cells, B-cell-depleted T cells, or PBMCs.

Per the authors' pipeline: The assay estimated nucleated cells by amplifying reference gene primers. The protocol was immunoSEQ multiplex PCR, while the TCRdb copy is restricted to in-frame clones and leaves out a portion. The V and J calls and clone size are taken from that table; D and trimming were inferred from the DNA. This sample has 300,000 to 400,000 clones, with around 87% found just once. Between the trimmed V and J ends, which lost 3 bases and 0 bases, there was a span of 18 bases. CDR1 is LNHDA, CDR2 SQIVND, per germline (reference sequence). This CDR3 is 19 amino acids long. The chain couples TRBV19 to TRBJ2-6; D perhaps matches TRBD2 (6 bases). The origin of this receptor is a woman aged 45 to 65 with active or convalescent COVID-19. The sequencing input was peripheral blood. The CDR3 spells CASSMYPGTQSSGANVLTF. In DNA, the CDR3 is TGTGCCAGTAGTATGTATCCCGGGACTCAGAGCTCTGGGGCCAACGTCCTGACTTTC.